This T cell receptor (beta chain) was obtained from a study of high-grade serous ovarian cancer treatment subgroups. Study summary: Each sample yielded on average 7,494 unique TCR beta rearrangements from around 15,000 reads. Findings and limits, study-wide: Same-patient tumor repertoires overlapped at roughly 0.095 to 0.8; different patients barely overlapped. Without spatial data, bulk sequencing limits insight into HGSC tumor diversity.

The CDR3 length is 16 residues. The germline CDR1 and CDR2 sequences are SGHRS and YFSETQ. Trimming took 0 bases from V and 2 from J, leaving 14 bases between them. A word on this clone: Antigen specificity is unknown.

Tumor tissue was taken before any definitive surgery or chemotherapy was given. Sequenced by immunoSEQ multiplex PCR; TCRdb stores in-frame clones only, minus some. The table shows around 27,000 clones, with around 80% occurring only once. Specimen: tumor tissue. The clonotype was recovered from a human donor with high-grade serous ovarian cancer. The genes are TRBV5-1 and TRBJ2-5, with D unclear. The CDR3 DNA sequence: TGCGCCAGCAGCTTGGGCCCGATGGCCGGTCAAGAGACCCAGTACTTC. Protein sequence: CASSLGPMAGQETQYF.